This T cell receptor (beta chain) was retrieved from a study of T cells in Graves' hyperthyroidism and ophthalmopathy. V was cut by 1 base and J by 8 bases, with 15 bases left in between. CDR3 length equals 15 residues. Germline lookup yields CDR1 MGHRA and CDR2 YSYEKL. Absence of ophthalmopathy progression within 18 months defined stable Graves' hyperthyroidism. Diagnoses were made from clinical symptoms, serum measures (thyroxine and TRAb), thyroid ultrasound and orbital computed tomography. The study's findings and limits: Most thyroid clonotypes that were expanded above 0.001 also turned up in blood.

In its sample, this clonotype was seen many times. Its antigen is currently unknown. Amplification of TCR beta CDR3 regions was performed using RNA transcripts as template. HTBI primers were the set used in a first-round RT-PCR of the TCR CDR3. TCRdb itself ran the multiplex PCR reads through MiXCR, one entry per CDR3 protein. The repertoire consists of roughly 570,000 distinct CDR3 sequences, with 46% occurring once and the leading ten covering around 7.7%. The source material was peripheral blood or thyroid tissue (not recorded which). This receptor was obtained from a young woman with Graves' hyperthyroidism. The rearrangement uses TRBV4-1 and TRBJ1-3, with D unresolved. CDR3 sequence: CASSQVDRSLDTIYF. The CDR3 bases are TGCGCCAGCAGCCAAGTAGACCGTTCCCTGGACACCATATATTTT.